These T cell receptor beta chains were read from a single sample in a study of cytomegalovirus exposure and HLA in healthy donors. Here immunoSEQ multiplex PCR was the method, and the copy in TCRdb shows in-frame clones only, minus some. Recorded for this sample: fewer than 85,000 clones. The sequencing input was PBMCs. The source is a man aged 50 or older in good health and CMV-seropositive. Each CDR3 is given with its conserved first and last residue. D genes are given only for firm matches.

>TRBJ1-1|TRBD1|TRBV5-1
CASSLVPGGGLTEAFF
TGCGCCAGCAGCTTGGTCCCAGGGGGCGGTTTAACTGAAGCTTTCTTT
>TRBJ1-3|-|TRBV5-1
CASSATGAGNTIYF
TGCGCCAGCAGCGCGACGGGTGCTGGAAACACCATATATTTT
>TRBJ1-6|-|TRBV10-1
CASSPSAATDSPLHF
TGCGCCAGCAGTCCCTCCGCTGCAACGGATTCACCCCTCCACTTT
>TRBJ1-3|-|TRBV2
CASRDQVNGNTIYF
TGTGCCAGCAGGGATCAGGTCAATGGAAACACCATATATTTT
>TRBJ2-7|-|TRBV6-1
CASSVHLGVATGPYEQYF
TGTGCCAGCAGTGTGCATTTGGGGGTCGCGACAGGCCCCTACGAGCAGTACTTC
>TRBJ1-2|TRBD1|TRBV7-8
CASSPPGTDYYGYTF
TGTGCCAGCAGCCCTCCCGGGACAGATTATTATGGCTACACCTTC
>TRBJ1-1|TRBD1|TRBV11-2
CASSFDRDGTEAFF
TGTGCCAGCAGCTTTGACAGGGACGGCACTGAAGCTTTCTTT
>TRBJ1-5|-|TRBV5-6
CASSSGLNSNQPQHF
TGTGCCAGCAGCTCCGGACTCAATAGCAATCAGCCCCAGCATTTT
>TRBJ1-1|-|TRBV27
CASSYGQNTEAFF
TGTGCCAGCAGCTACGGACAGAACACTGAAGCTTTCTTT
>TRBJ1-2|-|TRBV9
CASSRGQGSNYGYTF
TGTGCCAGCAGCCGGGGCCAGGGGAGCAACTATGGCTACACCTTC
>TRBJ1-2|-|TRBV2
CASSEDRENYGYTF
TGTGCCAGCAGTGAAGACAGGGAGAACTATGGCTACACCTTC
>TRBJ1-6|TRBD1|TRBV7-6
CASSPGTGEGSPLHF
TGTGCCAGCAGCCCCGGGACAGGGGAGGGCTCACCCCTCCACTTT
>TRBJ2-4|-|TRBV4-1
CASSQDGEANIQYF
TGCGCCAGCAGCCAAGATGGAGAGGCAAACATTCAGTACTTC
>TRBJ2-7|TRBD1|TRBV28
CASLLGQGAHEQYF
TGTGCCAGCCTCCTGGGACAGGGAGCTCACGAGCAGTACTTC
>TRBJ2-1|TRBD2|TRBV7-8
CASSGIAGGPYNEQFF
TGTGCCAGCAGCGGTATAGCGGGAGGGCCCTACAATGAGCAGTTCTTC
>TRBJ1-5|-|TRBV7-9
CASSSDTSNQPQHF
TGTGCCAGCAGCTCTGATACAAGCAATCAGCCCCAGCATTTT
>TRBJ2-5|-|TRBV6-1
CASSEAAAGKETQYF
TGTGCCAGCAGTGAAGCGGCGGCAGGGAAAGAGACCCAGTACTTC
>TRBJ1-1|-|TRBV15
CATSTEIRILGFPEAFF
TGTGCCACCAGCACAGAAATACGAATACTAGGGTTCCCTGAAGCTTTCTTT
>TRBJ1-1|TRBD1|TRBV6-5
CASRGQGRDTEAFF
TGTGCCAGCAGGGGACAGGGAAGGGACACTGAAGCTTTCTTT
>TRBJ1-1|-|TRBV5-1
CASSERGALNTEAFF
TGCGCCAGCAGCGAACGAGGAGCCTTGAACACTGAAGCTTTCTTT
>TRBJ2-1|-|TRBV11-2
CASSSGETISNEQFF
TGTGCCAGCAGCTCCGGAGAGACGATAAGCAATGAGCAGTTCTTC
>TRBJ2-1|TRBD1|TRBV15
CATSVRTGSYNEQFF
TGTGCCACCAGCGTTCGGACAGGGAGTTACAATGAGCAGTTCTTC
>TRBJ1-2|TRBD1|TRBV5-1
CASSRDRVNYGYTF
TGCGCCAGCAGCCGGGACAGGGTCAACTATGGCTACACCTTC
>TRBJ1-5|-|TRBV19
CASSITGSSNQPQHF
TGTGCCAGTAGTATAACAGGGTCTAGCAATCAGCCCCAGCATTTT
>TRBJ2-7|-|TRBV5-1
CASSYATAGAGEQYF
TGCGCCAGCAGCTACGCGACAGCCGGTGCTGGCGAGCAGTACTTC
>TRBJ1-6|-|TRBV10-3
CAIAGSYNSPLHF
TGTGCCATAGCTGGCTCCTATAATTCACCCCTCCACTTT
>TRBJ1-1|-|TRBV30
CAFRGGQHEAFF
TGTGCCTTCAGGGGTGGACAACATGAAGCTTTCTTT
>TRBJ1-1|-|TRBV27
CASSPSTPKQAFF
TGTGCCAGCAGTCCCTCCACTCCAAAGCAAGCTTTCTTT
>TRBJ1-4|TRBD1|TRBV5-6
CASSYRGGEKLFF
TGTGCCAGCAGCTACAGGGGTGGGGAAAAACTGTTTTTT
>TRBJ2-7|-|TRBV5-1
CASSLDNGSYEQYF
TGCGCCAGCAGCTTGGATAACGGCTCCTACGAGCAGTACTTC
>TRBJ2-5|-|TRBV7-3
CASSLDAGETQYF
TGTGCCAGCAGCTTAGACGCGGGGGAGACCCAGTACTTC
>TRBJ1-1|-|TRBV28
CASPLGGWTEAFF
TGTGCCAGCCCCCTCGGGGGTTGGACTGAAGCTTTCTTT
>TRBJ2-7|-|TRBV28
CATLSGNYEQYF
TGTGCCACCCTGTCAGGGAACTACGAGCAGTACTTC
>TRBJ1-2|TRBD1|TRBV6-1
CASSSGTGGYYGYTF
TGTGCCAGCAGTTCCGGGACAGGGGGATATTATGGCTACACCTTC
>TRBJ2-5|TRBD2|TRBV13
CASSWTSGGQETQYF
TGTGCCAGCTCCTGGACTAGCGGGGGGCAAGAGACCCAGTACTTC
>TRBJ1-3|TRBD1|TRBV5-4
CASSPGTGDGNTIYF
TGTGCCAGCAGCCCCGGGACAGGGGATGGAAACACCATATATTTT
>TRBJ1-2|-|TRBV7-3
CASSPGRPDLNYGYTF
TGTGCCAGCAGCCCAGGGAGGCCAGACCTTAACTATGGCTACACCTTC
>TRBJ2-5|TRBD2|TRBV5-1
CASSSGLAGAQETQYF
TGCGCCAGCAGCTCGGGACTAGCGGGGGCCCAAGAGACCCAGTACTTC
>TRBJ1-2|-|TRBV19
CASSMGTNQGYGYTF
TGTGCCAGTAGTATGGGGACAAACCAAGGCTATGGCTACACCTTC
>TRBJ1-5|-|TRBV10-2
CASSEIERGPQHF
TGCGCCAGCAGTGAGATAGAGCGGGGACCCCAGCATTTT
>TRBJ1-6|-|TRBV7-8
CPRSWRGGSSYNSPLHF
TGTCCCAGGAGCTGGAGGGGGGGGAGCTCCTATAATTCACCCCTCCACTTT